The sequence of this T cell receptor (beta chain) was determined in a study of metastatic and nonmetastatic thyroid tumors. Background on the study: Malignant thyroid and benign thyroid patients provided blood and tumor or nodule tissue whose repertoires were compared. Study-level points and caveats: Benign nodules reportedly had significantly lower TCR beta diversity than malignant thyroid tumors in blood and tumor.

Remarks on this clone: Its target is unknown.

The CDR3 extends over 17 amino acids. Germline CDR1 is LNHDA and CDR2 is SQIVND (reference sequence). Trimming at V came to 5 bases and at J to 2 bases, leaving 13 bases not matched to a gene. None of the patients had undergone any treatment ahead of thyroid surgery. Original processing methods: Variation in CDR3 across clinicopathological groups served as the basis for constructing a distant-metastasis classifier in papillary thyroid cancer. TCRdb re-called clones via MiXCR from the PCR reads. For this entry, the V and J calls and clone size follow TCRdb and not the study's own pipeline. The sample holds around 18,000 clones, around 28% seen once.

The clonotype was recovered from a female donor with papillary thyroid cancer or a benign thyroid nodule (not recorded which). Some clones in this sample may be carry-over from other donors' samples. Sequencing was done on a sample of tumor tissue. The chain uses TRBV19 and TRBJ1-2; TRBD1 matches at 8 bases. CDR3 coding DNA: TGTGCCAGTAGTCAACACTCGGGACAGGTTAGGAACTATGGCTACACCTTC. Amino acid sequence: CASSQHSGQVRNYGYTF.